This TCR beta chain emerged from a study of Ad26.COV2.S vaccination and SARS-CoV-2 variants. The repertoire was sequenced with immunoSEQ multiplex PCR; TCRdb's copy has only in-frame clones and lacks some. Altogether around 300,000 clones are present, roughly 88% being singletons, with the ten largest covering approximately 5%. Germline CDR1 reads LGHNA; CDR2 reads YSLEER. This CDR3 contains 17 residues. V was clipped by 5 bases and J by 4 bases; unmatched bases: 13. With respect to this clone: Its antigen is as yet unknown.

Treatment given: some 20 received Ad26.COV2.S at low or high dose, single or two shots; about 5 received placebo; per-sample allocation not given. Specimen acquisition occurred on day 63 following the initial vaccine or placebo injection. Wuhan-strain spike was delivered by a replication-incompetent Ad26 vector. General observations from the study: Non-spike TCR breadth showed similarity between vaccine and placebo recipients.

The material sequenced was peripheral blood, taken in a trial of Ad26.COV2.S vaccine versus placebo. This TCR came from a person aged 18-60 years who received the Ad26.COV2.S COVID-19 vaccine or a placebo. The rearrangement uses TRBV4-3 and TRBJ1-4; 7 bases line up with TRBD1. The CDR3 coding sequence is TGCGCCAGCAGCTCTGGAGAGGCGGGACAGAGTAATGAAAAACTGTTTTTT. It translates to CASSSGEAGQSNEKLFF.